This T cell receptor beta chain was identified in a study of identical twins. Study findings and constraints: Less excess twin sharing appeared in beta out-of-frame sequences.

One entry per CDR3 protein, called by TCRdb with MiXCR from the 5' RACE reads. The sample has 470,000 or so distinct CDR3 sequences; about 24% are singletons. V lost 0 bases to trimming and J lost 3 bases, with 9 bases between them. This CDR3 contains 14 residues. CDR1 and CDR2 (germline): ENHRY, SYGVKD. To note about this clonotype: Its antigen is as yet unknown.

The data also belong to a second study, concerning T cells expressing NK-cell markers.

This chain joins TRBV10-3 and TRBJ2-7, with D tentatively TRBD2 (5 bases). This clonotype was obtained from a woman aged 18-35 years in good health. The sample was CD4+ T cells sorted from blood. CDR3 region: CAISESGADYEQYF. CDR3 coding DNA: TGTGCCATCAGTGAGTCCGGAGCGGACTACGAGCAGTACTTC.